These T cell receptor beta chains were read from a single sample in a study of regulatory T cells in long-lasting Graves disease. Each CDR3 protein is one row after TCRdb ran MiXCR on the multiplex PCR reads. The table has 420,000 or so distinct CDR3 sequences, about 16% seen once. The same sample was also used in a study of T cells in Graves' hyperthyroidism and ophthalmopathy.

This sample comprised peripheral blood mononuclear cells (PBMCs), obtained at new diagnosis, from a patient treated with antithyroid drugs. Receptors were obtained from a woman aged 18-29 years with Graves disease. Each CDR3 is given with its conserved first and last residue. The order of the fields is V gene, J gene, D gene, clone size, CDR3 protein, CDR3 DNA. D genes are given only for firm matches. Some rows have no size entry. The others give once, few or many, or a class for an expanded clone.

v_gene: TRBV19; j_gene: TRBJ2-1; d_gene: TRBD2; abundance: NA; CDR3aa: CASSPTASGYYNEQFF; CDR3nt: TGTGCCAGTAGTCCAACAGCTAGCGGGTACTACAATGAGCAGTTCTTC
v_gene: TRBV5-1; j_gene: TRBJ2-5; d_gene: TRBD2; abundance: NA; CDR3aa: CASSLLSGGETQYF; CDR3nt: TGCGCCAGCAGCTTGTTATCCGGGGGGGAGACCCAGTACTTC
v_gene: TRBV3-1; j_gene: TRBJ2-7; d_gene: NA; abundance: many; CDR3aa: CASSQASDYEQYF; CDR3nt: TGTGCCAGCAGCCAAGCTAGCGACTACGAGCAGTACTTC
v_gene: TRBV19; j_gene: TRBJ2-5; d_gene: TRBD2; abundance: NA; CDR3aa: CASRRTSGLQETQYF; CDR3nt: TGTGCCAGTAGGCGGACTAGCGGGCTACAAGAGACCCAGTACTTC
v_gene: TRBV14; j_gene: TRBJ1-2; d_gene: TRBD1; abundance: many; CDR3aa: CASSSQGTGFNGYTF; CDR3nt: TGTGCCAGCAGCTCTCAAGGGACAGGGTTTAATGGCTACACCTTC
v_gene: TRBV5-1; j_gene: TRBJ2-1; d_gene: NA; abundance: NA; CDR3aa: CASSPRGSNEQFF; CDR3nt: TGCGCCAGCAGCCCCAGGGGAAGCAATGAGCAGTTCTTC
v_gene: TRBV7-9; j_gene: TRBJ2-1; d_gene: TRBD2; abundance: many; CDR3aa: CASSLGILAGDSYNEQFF; CDR3nt: TGTGCCAGCAGCTTAGGAATCCTAGCGGGAGACTCCTACAATGAGCAGTTCTTC
v_gene: TRBV2; j_gene: TRBJ2-7; d_gene: TRBD2; abundance: NA; CDR3aa: CASTRDYYEQYF; CDR3nt: TGTGCCAGCACTAGGGACTACTACGAGCAGTACTTC
v_gene: TRBV6-2/TRBV6-3; j_gene: TRBJ2-5; d_gene: NA; abundance: NA; CDR3aa: CASSYSSIGETQYF; CDR3nt: TGTGCCAGCAGTTACTCTTCCATAGGGGAGACCCAGTACTTC
v_gene: TRBV5-1; j_gene: TRBJ2-1; d_gene: TRBD2; abundance: NA; CDR3aa: CASSLGASGHNEQFF; CDR3nt: TGCGCCAGCAGCTTGGGGGCTAGCGGACACAATGAGCAGTTCTTC
v_gene: TRBV6-5; j_gene: TRBJ2-2; d_gene: NA; abundance: NA; CDR3aa: CASSYSFRANTGELFF; CDR3nt: TGTGCCAGCAGTTACTCCTTTAGAGCGAACACCGGGGAGCTGTTTTTT
v_gene: TRBV27; j_gene: TRBJ1-4; d_gene: TRBD1; abundance: once; CDR3aa: CASSRQGAWVEKLFF; CDR3nt: TGTGCCAGCAGTCGACAGGGGGCATGGGTTGAAAAACTGTTTTTT
v_gene: TRBV7-9; j_gene: TRBJ2-7; d_gene: TRBD2; abundance: many; CDR3aa: CASSLPTSGRENEQYF; CDR3nt: TGTGCCAGCAGCTTACCGACTAGCGGGAGGGAGAACGAGCAGTACTTC
v_gene: TRBV30; j_gene: TRBJ2-7; d_gene: NA; abundance: many; CDR3aa: CAWSGDRLGEQYF; CDR3nt: TGTGCCTGGAGCGGAGATAGACTAGGAGAGCAGTACTTC
v_gene: TRBV2; j_gene: TRBJ2-2; d_gene: TRBD2; abundance: many; CDR3aa: CASKRLAGYNGELFF; CDR3nt: TGTGCCAGCAAGAGACTAGCGGGATACAACGGGGAGCTGTTTTTT
v_gene: TRBV27; j_gene: TRBJ1-4; d_gene: NA; abundance: once; CDR3aa: CASSLIWKTTNEKLFF; CDR3nt: TGTGCCAGCAGTTTAATATGGAAAACAACTAATGAAAAACTGTTTTTT
v_gene: TRBV15; j_gene: TRBJ1-5; d_gene: NA; abundance: NA; CDR3aa: CATSPPVSNQPQHF; CDR3nt: TGTGCCACCAGCCCGCCAGTGAGCAATCAGCCCCAGCATTTT
v_gene: TRBV7-6; j_gene: TRBJ1-1; d_gene: NA; abundance: few; CDR3aa: CASNQGRNTEAFF; CDR3nt: TGTGCCAGCAATCAGGGAAGGAACACTGAAGCTTTCTTT
v_gene: TRBV19; j_gene: TRBJ1-5; d_gene: TRBD1; abundance: NA; CDR3aa: CASSIGRTGGNQPQHF; CDR3nt: TGTGCCAGTAGTATAGGAAGGACAGGTGGCAATCAGCCCCAGCATTTT
v_gene: TRBV27; j_gene: TRBJ2-7; d_gene: TRBD2; abundance: many; CDR3aa: CASSPRLAGVGSYEQYF; CDR3nt: TGTGCCAGCAGTCCGCGATTAGCGGGAGTGGGGTCCTACGAGCAGTACTTC
v_gene: TRBV2; j_gene: TRBJ1-1; d_gene: NA; abundance: many; CDR3aa: CASRERVKGTEAFF; CDR3nt: TGTGCCAGCAGGGAAAGGGTCAAGGGCACTGAAGCTTTCTTT
v_gene: TRBV28; j_gene: TRBJ2-7; d_gene: TRBD1; abundance: many; CDR3aa: CASSLGQGEQYF; CDR3nt: TGTGCCAGCAGTTTAGGACAGGGCGAGCAGTACTTC
v_gene: TRBV18; j_gene: TRBJ1-2; d_gene: TRBD1; abundance: few; CDR3aa: CASSPKLDRGSGYTF; CDR3nt: TGTGCCAGCTCACCAAAACTCGACAGGGGTAGTGGCTACACCTTC
v_gene: TRBV12-3/TRBV12-4; j_gene: TRBJ1-1; d_gene: NA; abundance: many; CDR3aa: CASRQLSTGLNTEAFF; CDR3nt: TGTGCCAGCAGACAACTCTCAACAGGATTGAACACTGAAGCTTTCTTT
v_gene: TRBV12-3/TRBV12-4; j_gene: TRBJ1-1; d_gene: NA; abundance: many; CDR3aa: CASSTRRTEAFF; CDR3nt: TGTGCCAGCAGCACGAGAAGGACTGAAGCTTTCTTT
v_gene: TRBV28; j_gene: TRBJ2-1; d_gene: TRBD2; abundance: many; CDR3aa: CASSLLREGRNEQFF; CDR3nt: TGTGCCAGCAGTTTATTACGGGAGGGCCGGAATGAGCAGTTCTTC
v_gene: TRBV12-5; j_gene: TRBJ1-2; d_gene: NA; abundance: NA; CDR3aa: CASGSGRRNYGYTF; CDR3nt: TGTGCTAGTGGATCCGGACGAAGAAACTATGGCTACACCTTC
v_gene: TRBV6-5; j_gene: TRBJ1-1; d_gene: NA; abundance: NA; CDR3aa: CASSYSRMGSGNTEAFF; CDR3nt: TGTGCCAGCAGTTACTCGAGAATGGGGTCTGGGAACACTGAAGCTTTCTTT
v_gene: TRBV4-2; j_gene: TRBJ2-3; d_gene: TRBD2; abundance: NA; CDR3aa: CASSQDPGTSGFTDTQYF; CDR3nt: TGTGCCAGCAGCCAAGACCCCGGGACTAGCGGCTTCACAGATACGCAGTATTTT
v_gene: TRBV19; j_gene: TRBJ2-2; d_gene: NA; abundance: NA; CDR3aa: CASSTGQSKTGELFF; CDR3nt: TGTGCCAGTAGTACCGGGCAGTCGAAAACCGGGGAGCTGTTTTTT
v_gene: TRBV7-3; j_gene: TRBJ2-7; d_gene: NA; abundance: few; CDR3aa: CASSLGPDYEQYF; CDR3nt: TGTGCCAGCAGCTTAGGCCCAGACTACGAGCAGTACTTC
v_gene: TRBV7-9; j_gene: TRBJ2-1; d_gene: NA; abundance: NA; CDR3aa: CASSHPLRGYNEQFF; CDR3nt: TGTGCCAGCAGCCACCCTCTCCGGGGCTACAATGAGCAGTTCTTC
v_gene: TRBV7-3; j_gene: TRBJ2-1; d_gene: NA; abundance: many; CDR3aa: CASSLTQDGEQFF; CDR3nt: TGTGCCAGCAGCTTAACCCAAGACGGTGAGCAGTTCTTC
v_gene: TRBV5-8; j_gene: TRBJ2-2; d_gene: TRBD2; abundance: NA; CDR3aa: CACQLLAGVTGELFF; CDR3nt: TGTGCCTGCCAGCTGCTAGCGGGAGTCACCGGGGAGCTGTTTTTT
v_gene: TRBV19; j_gene: TRBJ2-1; d_gene: NA; abundance: NA; CDR3aa: CASNGAVVPEQFF; CDR3nt: TGTGCCAGTAATGGTGCGGTCGTGCCTGAGCAGTTCTTC
v_gene: TRBV30; j_gene: TRBJ2-1; d_gene: TRBD2; abundance: few; CDR3aa: CAWSVGRAYEQFF; CDR3nt: TGTGCCTGGTCCGTCGGGAGGGCGTATGAGCAGTTCTTC
v_gene: TRBV12-5; j_gene: TRBJ2-3; d_gene: TRBD2; abundance: many; CDR3aa: CASGLTSGRANTDTQYF; CDR3nt: TGTGCTAGTGGTTTGACTAGCGGGAGGGCCAACACAGATACGCAGTATTTT
v_gene: TRBV5-1; j_gene: TRBJ1-2; d_gene: NA; abundance: NA; CDR3aa: CASSLAGGQDYGYTF; CDR3nt: TGCGCCAGCAGCTTAGCCGGAGGGCAGGACTATGGCTACACCTTC
v_gene: TRBV28; j_gene: TRBJ2-7; d_gene: NA; abundance: many; CDR3aa: CASRAGHSYEQYF; CDR3nt: TGTGCCAGCAGAGCGGGACACTCCTACGAGCAGTACTTC
v_gene: TRBV7-9; j_gene: TRBJ2-3; d_gene: TRBD2; abundance: many; CDR3aa: CASSLVSGRDYRSTDTQYF; CDR3nt: TGTGCCAGCAGCTTAGTTTCTGGTCGGGACTACAGAAGCACAGATACGCAGTATTTT
v_gene: TRBV5-1; j_gene: TRBJ2-6; d_gene: TRBD1; abundance: few; CDR3aa: CASNTGTVPSGANVLTF; CDR3nt: TGCGCCAGCAACACCGGGACAGTGCCCTCTGGGGCCAACGTCCTGACTTTC
v_gene: TRBV6-1; j_gene: TRBJ1-2; d_gene: TRBD1; abundance: NA; CDR3aa: CASRPNLGQRGVGYTF; CDR3nt: TGTGCCAGCAGGCCTAATCTGGGACAGCGTGGCGTGGGCTACACCTTC
v_gene: TRBV2; j_gene: TRBJ2-3; d_gene: NA; abundance: many; CDR3aa: CASTRIGAPILLGTDTQYF; CDR3nt: TGTGCCAGCACCAGAATAGGGGCCCCGATTCTGCTTGGCACAGATACGCAGTATTTT
v_gene: TRBV19; j_gene: TRBJ2-7; d_gene: TRBD1; abundance: NA; CDR3aa: CASSGDRAHSYEQYF; CDR3nt: TGTGCCAGTAGCGGGGACAGGGCCCACTCCTACGAGCAGTACTTC
v_gene: TRBV12-3/TRBV12-4; j_gene: TRBJ2-7; d_gene: TRBD2; abundance: NA; CDR3aa: CASSLAGGETRKQYF; CDR3nt: TGTGCCAGCAGTTTAGCGGGGGGGGAGACCCGCAAGCAGTACTTC
v_gene: TRBV11-2; j_gene: TRBJ2-1; d_gene: TRBD2; abundance: many; CDR3aa: CASSETSGYNEQFF; CDR3nt: TGTGCCAGCAGCGAGACTAGCGGGTACAATGAGCAGTTCTTC
v_gene: TRBV10-1; j_gene: TRBJ2-1; d_gene: TRBD1; abundance: few; CDR3aa: CASSDRQGAVLNEQFF; CDR3nt: TGCGCCAGCAGCGATCGACAGGGGGCGGTCCTCAATGAGCAGTTCTTC
v_gene: TRBV6-2/TRBV6-3; j_gene: TRBJ1-5; d_gene: TRBD1; abundance: NA; CDR3aa: CASSGDRGFNQPQHF; CDR3nt: TGTGCCAGCAGTGGGGACAGGGGATTCAATCAGCCCCAGCATTTT